This is a list of T cell receptor beta chains from one sample in a study of blood T cell repertoires in COVID-19. The method was immunoSEQ multiplex PCR; TCRdb's version includes in-frame clones alone and lacks a portion of them. The table lists 200,000 to 250,000 clones, roughly 89% of them singletons. The specimen sequenced was PBMCs or T cells enriched from blood (not recorded which). The source of these receptors is a man aged 30 to 39 who had been exposed to COVID-19. Each CDR3 is given with its conserved first and last residue. Fields, in order: V gene, clone size, J gene, D gene, CDR3 protein, CDR3 DNA. A D gene is named only where the DNA matches it firmly. Rows may omit the clone size; those that give it use once, few, many or a size class.

v_gene: TRBV6-5; abundance: .; j_gene: TRBJ2-2; d_gene: .; CDR3aa: CASTPESAPTGELFF; CDR3nt: TGTGCCAGCACCCCAGAAAGCGCGCCCACCGGGGAGCTGTTTTTT
v_gene: TRBV7-6; abundance: .; j_gene: TRBJ2-1; d_gene: TRBD1; CDR3aa: CASSPFRDSRDNEQFF; CDR3nt: TGTGCCAGCAGCCCCTTTCGGGACAGTAGGGACAATGAGCAGTTCTTC
v_gene: TRBV9; abundance: .; j_gene: TRBJ2-5; d_gene: .; CDR3aa: CASSVGALSGQETQYF; CDR3nt: TGTGCCAGCAGCGTAGGGGCCCTTAGTGGACAAGAGACCCAGTACTTC
v_gene: TRBV6-2/TRBV6-3; abundance: few; j_gene: TRBJ2-2; d_gene: .; CDR3aa: CASSYEPDTGELFF; CDR3nt: TGTGCCAGCAGTTACGAGCCGGACACCGGGGAGCTGTTTTTT
v_gene: TRBV5-1; abundance: .; j_gene: TRBJ2-1; d_gene: .; CDR3aa: CASSLGQGLDEQFF; CDR3nt: TGCGCCAGCAGCTTGGGACAGGGACTCGATGAGCAGTTCTTC
v_gene: TRBV19; abundance: .; j_gene: TRBJ1-2; d_gene: TRBD1; CDR3aa: CASSIDAGTGVYGYTF; CDR3nt: TGTGCCAGTAGTATAGATGCCGGGACAGGAGTCTATGGCTACACCTTC
v_gene: TRBV2; abundance: .; j_gene: TRBJ2-7; d_gene: .; CDR3aa: CASSVMWQNYEQYF; CDR3nt: TGTGCCAGCAGTGTAATGTGGCAGAACTACGAGCAGTACTTC
v_gene: TRBV18; abundance: .; j_gene: TRBJ1-1; d_gene: .; CDR3aa: CASSQTENTEAFF; CDR3nt: TGTGCCAGCTCCCAGACAGAGAACACTGAAGCTTTCTTT
v_gene: TRBV5-6; abundance: .; j_gene: TRBJ2-5; d_gene: TRBD1; CDR3aa: CASSFRDRRETQYF; CDR3nt: TGTGCCAGCAGTTTCCGGGACAGAAGAGAGACCCAGTACTTC
v_gene: TRBV30; abundance: .; j_gene: TRBJ1-3; d_gene: .; CDR3aa: CAWNRGGGRGNTIYF; CDR3nt: TGTGCCTGGAATCGTGGGGGCGGCAGAGGAAACACCATATATTTT
v_gene: TRBV25-1; abundance: .; j_gene: TRBJ2-2; d_gene: TRBD1; CDR3aa: CASSGDRGWVTGELFF; CDR3nt: TGTGCCAGCAGTGGGGACAGGGGGTGGGTCACCGGGGAGCTGTTTTTT